This T cell receptor (beta chain) is drawn from a study of cytomegalovirus exposure and HLA in healthy donors. Study-level findings and limits: In vitro confirmation showed three CMV-associated chains to be CMV antigen specific. It was assumed in the presence/absence analyses that sequencing depth was roughly uniform across donors.

This clone was detected only once. Antigen unknown. The CDR3 spans 14 residues. With 0 bases clipped from V and 4 bases from J, the junction kept 3 bases outside the gene matches. The germline V gene has CDR1 SGDLS and CDR2 YYNGEE. The PCR ran on 60 Vbeta and 13 Jbeta primers. Clones were sequenced by immunoSEQ multiplex PCR, and TCRdb holds only the in-frame ones, with some missing. The sample holds about 160,000 clones, nearly 80% seen once. What was sequenced was PBMCs. The receptor was derived from a woman aged 45 to 65 in good health and CMV-seropositive. The chain employs TRBV9 and TRBJ1-1, with 7 positions matching TRBD1. The chain's CDR3 is CASSVGQGGTEAFF. The CDR3 region has the DNA TGTGCCAGCAGCGTAGGACAGGGCGGCACTGAAGCTTTCTTT.